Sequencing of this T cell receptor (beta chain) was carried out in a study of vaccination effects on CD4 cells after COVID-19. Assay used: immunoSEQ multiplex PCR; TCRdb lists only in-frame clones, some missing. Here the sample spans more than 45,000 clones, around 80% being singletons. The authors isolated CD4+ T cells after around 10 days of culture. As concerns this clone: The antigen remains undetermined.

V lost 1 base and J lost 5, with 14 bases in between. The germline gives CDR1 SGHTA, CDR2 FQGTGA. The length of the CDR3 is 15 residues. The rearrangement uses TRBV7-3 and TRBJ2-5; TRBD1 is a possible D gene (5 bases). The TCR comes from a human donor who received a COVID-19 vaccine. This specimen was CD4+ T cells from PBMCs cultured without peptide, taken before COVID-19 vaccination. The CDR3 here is CASSLMGQGGETQYF. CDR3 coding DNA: TGTGCCAGCAGCTTAATGGGGCAGGGCGGCGAGACCCAGTACTTC.